This record looks at one T cell receptor (beta chain) sequence and its context. Germline V gene data show CDR1 as SGHTA and CDR2 as FQGNSA. The ends lost 3 bases at V and 6 bases at J; junction bases unmatched: 12. The CDR3 is 17 amino acids. The data originate from a study of OX40 agonist ivuxolimab in advanced cancers. Across the whole study: The study gave patients intravenous ivuxolimab at 0.01 to 10 mg/kg every 2 weeks. Dose-escalation patients suffered from hepatocellular carcinoma, melanoma, renal cell or head and neck cancer.

Data came from immunoSEQ multiplex PCR; TCRdb stores just in-frame clones and leaves some out. The sample contains some 58,000 clones, about 89% of which appear only once. This material consisted of CD4+ or CD8+ T cells sorted from blood, taken in a trial of the OX40 agonist ivuxolimab. The clonotype comes from an adult with an advanced solid tumor such as melanoma, head and neck, liver or kidney cancer. The chain carries TRBV7-2 and TRBJ2-1; 9 bases agree with TRBD1. The CDR3 nucleotides read TGTGCCAGCAGCTTTACAGGGGGCGGCACTTTGGGCAATGAGCAGTTCTTC. Translated, it gives CASSFTGGGTLGNEQFF.